This paragraph reports one T cell receptor beta chain. Its cognate antigen is unknown. This sample was included in a study of T cell repertoires in ileal Crohn's disease. Overall study findings and caveats: Within the first postoperative year, endoscopy came at median roughly seven months.

The time point denotes: neoterminal ileum biopsy at postoperative endoscopy, about 6 months after surgery. Patients were adults with ileal or ileocolonic Crohn's disease needing resection. The method was immunoSEQ multiplex PCR; TCRdb's version includes in-frame clones alone and lacks a portion of them. The repertoire includes roughly 4,900 clones, 78% of them detected once, and roughly 35% sits in the top ten. The sample was ileal tissue. The TCR sequence derives from an adult with Crohn's disease.

The DNA for the CDR3 is TGCGCCAGCAGCCAAGGAGGGCGGGAGACCCAGTACTTC. Encoded protein: CASSQGGRETQYF. The chain recombines TRBV4-1 with TRBJ2-5; possibly TRBD2 for D (5 bases). The germline V gene has CDR1 MGHRA and CDR2 YSYEKL. V gave up 1 base and J gave up 5 bases, with 8 bases separating them. This CDR3 region has 13 residues.